This TCR beta chain originates from a study of blood T cell repertoires in COVID-19. Across the study: Donors in the United States, Italy and Spain gave samples during acute or convalescent COVID-19.

The length of the CDR3 is 13 residues. V dropped 3 bases and J dropped 10; count of bases not matched to a gene: 6. The V gene's germline CDR1 is KGHDR and CDR2 SFDVKD. As handled by the study authors: Reference gene primers were amplified, and this amplification served to estimate nucleated cell counts. Repertoires were generated with immunoSEQ multiplex PCR, while TCRdb's copy carries only in-frame clones and drops some. V and J calls and clone size are given by that table; D and trimming were obtained from the DNA. The repertoire consists of 65,000 or so clones, with roughly 77% occurring once and the leading ten covering about 0.8%.

The sample taken for sequencing was peripheral blood. V and J are TRBV24-1 and TRBJ2-7; 9 bases fit TRBD1. The sequence derives from a woman between 65 and 79 years old with acute or convalescent COVID-19. The CDR3 spells CATSDGGQGFQYF. Here the CDR3 DNA reads TGTGCCACCAGTGATGGGGGACAGGGATTTCAGTACTTC.